This T cell receptor beta chain came from a study of graft-versus-host responses after intestinal transplantation. Study in general: Tacrolimus plus steroids were given to all recipients for about 3 years, preceded by anti-thymocyte globulin induction. Findings of the study overall: The authors found GvH clones in recipient marrow, some appearing first in ileum or blood. Those patients showing graft-donor T cell macrochimerism displayed high graft-versus-host to host-versus-graft clonal ratios in allografts. Early after transplant, HvG declines were associated with peak levels of circulating GvH clones.

The method was immunoSEQ multiplex PCR; TCRdb's version includes in-frame clones alone and lacks a portion of them. Altogether about 81,000 clones are present, 85% to 90% being singletons, with the ten largest covering roughly 0.37%. The CDR3 has 14 amino acids. V was clipped by 5 bases and J by 8 bases, with 16 bases between them. CDR1 is SGHTA and CDR2 is FQGTGA in the germline V gene. With respect to this clone: Its cognate antigen is unknown.

The chain couples TRBV7-3 to TRBJ2-1, with D perhaps matching TRBD2 (7 bases). The sample here was unstimulated CD4+ T cells sorted from spleen or lymph node cells, taken before intestinal transplant. The TCR sequence derives from a human donor who received an intestinal transplant. The CDR3 DNA is TGTGCCAGCAGCAGCACCGGGGGGCGCGATGAGCAGTTCTTC. Its translation is CASSSTGGRDEQFF.